Each of the 8 T cell receptor beta chains below was sequenced from the same sample in a study of brain metastases from non-small cell lung cancer. Profiling relied on immunoSEQ multiplex PCR, and the TCRdb table lists in-frame clones only, not all of them. Of around 1,600 clones detected, about four fifths appear once; the ten largest clones hold just over 8.5%. The sequencing input was tissue from a brain metastasis. Receptors originate from a donor at least 40 years old with non-small cell lung cancer.

V is TRBV27 and J is TRBJ1-6; tentatively, D is TRBD1 (5 bases). CDR1 is MNHEY, CDR2 SMNVEV, per germline (reference sequence). Trimming removed 3 bases from V and 7 bases from J, with 16 bases in between. The CDR3 has 16 residues. The CDR3 reads CASSLAWGSQNSPLHF. The CDR3 coding sequence is TGTGCCAGCAGTTTGGCTTGGGGCAGCCAAAATTCACCCCTCCACTTT.

The gene calls are TRBV30 and TRBJ2-5; 10 bases fit TRBD2. Per the germline V gene, CDR1 is GTSNPN and CDR2 is SVGIG (reference sequence). The CDR3 loop spans 13 amino acids. Trimming cost V 6 bases and J 1 base; bases outside gene matches: 2. In nucleotides, the CDR3 is TGTGCCTGCAAGCGGGGGGGCCAAGAGACCCAGTACTTC. Its protein product is CACKRGGQETQYF.

A note on this clone: Other DNA sequences within the sample encode an identical CDR3. V is TRBV27 and J is TRBJ1-1; perhaps TRBD1 as D (6 bases). Germline CDR1 MNHEY, CDR2 SMNVEV (reference sequence). The CDR3 has 22 residues. V dropped 0 bases and J dropped 6 bases, with 35 bases sitting between them. The CDR3 DNA reads TGTGCCAGCAGTTTATCGCGTTTGGTAAAAGGGTTTGTAGGGACATTTTGGGCTGAAGCTTTCTTT. Translated, it gives CASSLSRLVKGFVGTFWAEAFF.

The chain joins TRBV7-6 to TRBJ1-6; D is unclear. Germline CDR1 and CDR2: SGHVS and FNYEAQ. The CDR3 has 12 residues. Trimming stripped 1 base from V and 7 bases from J, with 2 bases between. The CDR3 region has the DNA TGTGCCAGCAGCTTAGGGAATTCACCCCTCCACTTT. Its protein product is CASSLGNSPLHF.

This chain connects TRBV4-3 to TRBJ2-5, with D possibly being TRBD2 (6 bases). V was shortened by 1 base and J by 4 bases, with 13 bases between the two germline ends. The CDR3 has 15 amino acids. CDR1 is LGHNA and CDR2 is YSLEER in the germline V gene. As DNA, the CDR3 is TGCGCCAGCAGCCAAGGCGGCAAGGGAGGAGAGACCCAGTACTTC. Amino acids: CASSQGGKGGETQYF.

V gene TRBV5-6 combines with J gene TRBJ2-7, with 7 bases fitting TRBD1. This CDR3 has 14 residues. Unmatched junction bases numbered 6, after V lost 0 bases and J lost 6 bases. Germline lookup yields CDR1 SGHDT and CDR2 YYEEEE. CDR3 in DNA: TGTGCCAGCAGCTTGGGGGCGACAGGGACCGAGCAGTACGTC. Protein product: CASSLGATGTEQYV.

This clone has only a few counts. The chain recombines TRBV6-6 with TRBJ1-4, with unresolved D. V was cut by 5 bases and J by 5 bases, with 12 bases left in between. The V gene's germline CDR1 is MNHNY and CDR2 SVGAGI (reference sequence). The CDR3 sequence is 14 residues long. DNA of the CDR3: TGTGCCAGCAGTCTGCCTATCCTGAATGAAAAACTGTTTTTT. As protein: CASSLPILNEKLFF.

In this sample, this clone turned up a few times. The CDR3 spells CATSDFSQNQPQHF. Here the CDR3 DNA reads TGTGCCACCAGTGATTTTTCCCAGAATCAGCCCCAGCATTTT. The V and J genes are TRBV24-1 and TRBJ1-5; D gene unclear. The CDR3 is 14 amino acids. The V and J ends lost 1 base and 4 bases respectively, with 7 bases between them. CDR1 is KGHDR and CDR2 is SFDVKD in the germline V gene.